A single T cell receptor (beta chain) is shown here with its context. The repertoire was sequenced with immunoSEQ multiplex PCR; TCRdb's copy has only in-frame clones and lacks some. The sample has 55,000 to 75,000 clones; about 93% are singletons. Trimming shortened V by 1 base and J by 4 bases, and 11 bases separated the two germline ends. Germline V gives CDR1 MGHRA, CDR2 YSYEKL. CDR3 length: 15 amino acids. The source of the sample is a study of OX40 agonist ivuxolimab in advanced cancers. The V and J genes are TRBV4-1 and TRBJ2-4; possible D gene TRBD2, 6 bases. Material: CD4+ or CD8+ T cells sorted from blood, obtained in a trial of the OX40 agonist ivuxolimab. This receptor was taken from an adult with an advanced solid tumor such as melanoma, head and neck, liver or kidney cancer. The CDR3 sequence: CASSQGPSVKNIQYF. CDR3 DNA: TGCGCCAGCAGCCAAGGGCCTAGCGTTAAAAACATTCAGTACTTC.